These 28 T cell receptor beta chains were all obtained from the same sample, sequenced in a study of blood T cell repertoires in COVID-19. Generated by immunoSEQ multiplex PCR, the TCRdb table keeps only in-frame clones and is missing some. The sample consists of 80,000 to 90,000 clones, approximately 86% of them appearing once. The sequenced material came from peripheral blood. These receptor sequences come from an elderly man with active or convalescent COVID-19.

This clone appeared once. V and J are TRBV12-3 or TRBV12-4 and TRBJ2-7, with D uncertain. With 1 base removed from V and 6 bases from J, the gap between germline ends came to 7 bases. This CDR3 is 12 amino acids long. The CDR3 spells CASSLVGGEQYF. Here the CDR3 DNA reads TGTGCCAGCAGTTTAGTCGGCGGCGAGCAGTACTTC.

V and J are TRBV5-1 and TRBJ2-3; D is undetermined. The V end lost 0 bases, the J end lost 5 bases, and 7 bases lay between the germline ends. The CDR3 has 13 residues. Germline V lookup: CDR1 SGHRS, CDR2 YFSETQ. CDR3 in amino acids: CASSLERRDTQYF. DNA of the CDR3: TGCGCCAGCAGCTTGGAGCGTAGAGATACGCAGTATTTT.

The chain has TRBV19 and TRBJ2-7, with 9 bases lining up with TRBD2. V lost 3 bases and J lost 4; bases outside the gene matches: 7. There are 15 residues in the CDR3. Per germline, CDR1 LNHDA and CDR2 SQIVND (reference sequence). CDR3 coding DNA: TGTGCCAGTAGTATTCAAGCGGGAGGCTCGTACGAGCAGTACTTC. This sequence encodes CASSIQAGGSYEQYF.

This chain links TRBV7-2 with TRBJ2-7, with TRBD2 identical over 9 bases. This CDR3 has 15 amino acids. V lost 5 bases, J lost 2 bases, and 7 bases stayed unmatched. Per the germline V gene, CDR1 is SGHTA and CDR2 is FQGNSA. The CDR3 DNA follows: TGTGCCAGCAGCGAGACTAGCGGAAATGCCTACGAGCAGTACTTC. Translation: CASSETSGNAYEQYF.

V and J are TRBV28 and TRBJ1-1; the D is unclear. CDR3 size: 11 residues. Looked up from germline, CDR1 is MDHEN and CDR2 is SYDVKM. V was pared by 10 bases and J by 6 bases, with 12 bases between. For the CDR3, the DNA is TGTGCCACACAAGAGAGCGCTGAAGCTTTCTTT. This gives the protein CATQESAEAFF. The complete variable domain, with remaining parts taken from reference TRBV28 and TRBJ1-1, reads DVKVTQSSRYLVKRTGEKVFLECVQDMDHENMFWYRQDPGLGLRLIYFSYDVKMKEKGDIPEGYSVSREKKERFSLILESASTNQTSMYLCATQESAEAFFGQGTRLTVV.

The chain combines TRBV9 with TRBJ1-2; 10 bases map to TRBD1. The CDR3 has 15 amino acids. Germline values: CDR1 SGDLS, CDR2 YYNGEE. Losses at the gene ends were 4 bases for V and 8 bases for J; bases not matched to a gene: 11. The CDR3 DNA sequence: TGTGCCAGCAGCAAGACCGGGACAGGGGTTTTGGGCTACACCTTC. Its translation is CASSKTGTGVLGYTF.

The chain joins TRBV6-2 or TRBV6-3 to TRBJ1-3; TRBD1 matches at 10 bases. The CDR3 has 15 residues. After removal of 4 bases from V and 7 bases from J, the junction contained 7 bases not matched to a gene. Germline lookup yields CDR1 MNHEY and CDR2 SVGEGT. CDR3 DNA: TGTGCCAGCAGTTCCCCGGGACAGGGGCCGAACACCATATATTTT. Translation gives CASSSPGQGPNTIYF.

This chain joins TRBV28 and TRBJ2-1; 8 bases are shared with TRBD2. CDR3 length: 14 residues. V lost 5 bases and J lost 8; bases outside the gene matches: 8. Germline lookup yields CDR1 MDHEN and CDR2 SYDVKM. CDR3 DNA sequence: TGTGCCAGCAGTCTATCGGGACTAGTTGATGAGCAGTTCTTC. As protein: CASSLSGLVDEQFF. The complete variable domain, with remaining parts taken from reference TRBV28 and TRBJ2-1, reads DVKVTQSSRYLVKRTGEKVFLECVQDMDHENMFWYRQDPGLGLRLIYFSYDVKMKEKGDIPEGYSVSREKKERFSLILESASTNQTSMYLCASSLSGLVDEQFFGPGTRLTVL.

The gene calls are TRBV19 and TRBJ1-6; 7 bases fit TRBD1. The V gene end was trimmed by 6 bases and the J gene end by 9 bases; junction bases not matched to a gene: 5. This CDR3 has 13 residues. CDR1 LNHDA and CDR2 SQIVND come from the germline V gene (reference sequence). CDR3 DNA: TGTGCCAGTAGCGATACAGGGGCTTCACCCCTCCACTTT. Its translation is CASSDTGASPLHF.

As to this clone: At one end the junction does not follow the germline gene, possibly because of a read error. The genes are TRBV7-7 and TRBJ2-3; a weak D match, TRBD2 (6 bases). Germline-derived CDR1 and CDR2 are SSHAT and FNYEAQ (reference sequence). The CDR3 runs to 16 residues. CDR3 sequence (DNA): TGTGCTAGCAGCTCCCCTCTAACGGGAGAAGAAGATACGCAGTATTTT. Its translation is CASSSPLTGEEDTQYF. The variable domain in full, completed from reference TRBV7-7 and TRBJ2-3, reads GAGVSQSPRYKVTKRGQDVTLRCDPISSHATLYWYQQALGQGPEFLTYFNYEAQPDKSGLPSDRFSAERPEGSISTLTIQRTEQRDSAMYRCASSSPLTGEEDTQYFGPGTRLTVL.

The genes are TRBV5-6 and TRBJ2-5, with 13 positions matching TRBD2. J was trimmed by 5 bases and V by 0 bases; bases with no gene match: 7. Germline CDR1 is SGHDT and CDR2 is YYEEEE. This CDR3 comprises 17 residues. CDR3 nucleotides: TGTGCCAGCAGCTTGGGGACTAGCGGGAGTCCGAAGGAGACCCAGTACTTC. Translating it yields CASSLGTSGSPKETQYF.

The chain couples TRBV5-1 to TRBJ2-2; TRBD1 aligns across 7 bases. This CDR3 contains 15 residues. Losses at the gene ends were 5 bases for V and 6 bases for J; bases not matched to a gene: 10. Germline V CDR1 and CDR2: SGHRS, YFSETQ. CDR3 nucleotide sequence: TGCGCCAGCAGTCAACAGGGGCTCGTCGCCGGGGAGCTGTTTTTT. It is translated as CASSQQGLVAGELFF.

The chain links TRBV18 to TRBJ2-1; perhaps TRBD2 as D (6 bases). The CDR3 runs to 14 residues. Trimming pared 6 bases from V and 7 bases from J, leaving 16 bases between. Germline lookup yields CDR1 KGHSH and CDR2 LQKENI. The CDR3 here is CASSRGISRNEQFF. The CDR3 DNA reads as TGTGCCAGCTCCCGGGGGATTTCTAGGAATGAGCAGTTCTTC.

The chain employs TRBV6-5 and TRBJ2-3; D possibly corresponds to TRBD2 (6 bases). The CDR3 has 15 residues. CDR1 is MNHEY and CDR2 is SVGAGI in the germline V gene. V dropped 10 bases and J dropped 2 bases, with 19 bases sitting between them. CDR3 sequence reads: CATQRFSGLTDTQYF. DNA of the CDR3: TGTGCCACCCAGAGGTTTAGCGGTCTCACAGATACGCAGTATTTT.

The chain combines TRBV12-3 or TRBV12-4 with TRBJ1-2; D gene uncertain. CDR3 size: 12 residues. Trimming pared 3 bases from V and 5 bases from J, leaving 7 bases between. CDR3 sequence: CASSFRDYGYTF. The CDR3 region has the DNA TGTGCCAGCAGTTTCCGGGATTATGGCTACACCTTC.

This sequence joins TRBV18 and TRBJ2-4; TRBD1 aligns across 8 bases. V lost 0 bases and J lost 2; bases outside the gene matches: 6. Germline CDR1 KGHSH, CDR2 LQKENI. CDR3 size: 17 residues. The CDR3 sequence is CASSPPPGGSSKNIQYF. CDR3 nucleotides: TGTGCCAGCTCACCACCCCCAGGGGGCTCGTCCAAAAACATTCAGTACTTC.

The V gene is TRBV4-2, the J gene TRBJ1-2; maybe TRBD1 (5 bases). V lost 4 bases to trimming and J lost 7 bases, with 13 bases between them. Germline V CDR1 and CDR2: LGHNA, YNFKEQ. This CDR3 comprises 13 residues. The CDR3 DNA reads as TGTGCCAGCAGCCCGGCCGTAGGGGTTGGCTACACCTTC. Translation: CASSPAVGVGYTF.

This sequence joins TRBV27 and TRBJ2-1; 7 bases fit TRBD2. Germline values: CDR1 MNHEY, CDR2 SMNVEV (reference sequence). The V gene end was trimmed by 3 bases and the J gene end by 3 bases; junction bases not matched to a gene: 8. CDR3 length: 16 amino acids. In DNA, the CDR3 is TGTGCCAGCAGTTTTGGATGGGGGGGACTCTACAATGAGCAGTTCTTC. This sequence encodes CASSFGWGGLYNEQFF.

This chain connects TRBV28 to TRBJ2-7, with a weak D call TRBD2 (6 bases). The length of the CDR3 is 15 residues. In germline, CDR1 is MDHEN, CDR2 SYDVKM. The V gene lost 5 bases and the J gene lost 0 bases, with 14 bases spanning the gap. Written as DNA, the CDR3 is TGTGCCAGCAGTCCACCTGGGACTCTCTCCTACGAGCAGTACTTC. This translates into CASSPPGTLSYEQYF. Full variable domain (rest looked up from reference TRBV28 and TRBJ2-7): DVKVTQSSRYLVKRTGEKVFLECVQDMDHENMFWYRQDPGLGLRLIYFSYDVKMKEKGDIPEGYSVSREKKERFSLILESASTNQTSMYLCASSPPGTLSYEQYFGPGTRLTVT.

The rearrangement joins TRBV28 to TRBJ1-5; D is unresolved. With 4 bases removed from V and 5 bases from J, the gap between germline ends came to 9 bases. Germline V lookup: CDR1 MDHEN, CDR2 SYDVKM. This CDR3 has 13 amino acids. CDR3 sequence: CASSSRVYQPQHF. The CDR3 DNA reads TGTGCCAGCAGTTCGAGGGTTTATCAGCCCCAGCATTTT. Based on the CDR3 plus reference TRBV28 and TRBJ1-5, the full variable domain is DVKVTQSSRYLVKRTGEKVFLECVQDMDHENMFWYRQDPGLGLRLIYFSYDVKMKEKGDIPEGYSVSREKKERFSLILESASTNQTSMYLCASSSRVYQPQHFGDGTRLSIL.

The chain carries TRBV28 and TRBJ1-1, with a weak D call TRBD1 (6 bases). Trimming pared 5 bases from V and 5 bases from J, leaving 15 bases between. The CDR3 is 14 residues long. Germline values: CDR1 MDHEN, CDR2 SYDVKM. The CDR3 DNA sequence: TGTGCCAGCAGTATGGGACAACTGGGGACTGAAGCTTTCTTT. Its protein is CASSMGQLGTEAFF.

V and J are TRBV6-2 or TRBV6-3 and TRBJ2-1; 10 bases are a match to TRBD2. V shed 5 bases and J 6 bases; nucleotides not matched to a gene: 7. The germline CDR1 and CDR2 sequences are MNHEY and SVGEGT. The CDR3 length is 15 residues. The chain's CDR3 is CASSPPGLAINEQFF. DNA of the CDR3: TGTGCCAGCAGTCCACCGGGACTAGCGATCAATGAGCAGTTCTTC.

The CDR3: CAGAGGSYEQYF. CDR3 DNA sequence: TGTGCTGGGGCAGGGGGTTCCTACGAGCAGTACTTC. The genes are TRBV2 and TRBJ2-7; 7 bases match TRBD1. CDR1 and CDR2 (germline): SNHLY, FYNNEI. The CDR3 is 12 amino acids.

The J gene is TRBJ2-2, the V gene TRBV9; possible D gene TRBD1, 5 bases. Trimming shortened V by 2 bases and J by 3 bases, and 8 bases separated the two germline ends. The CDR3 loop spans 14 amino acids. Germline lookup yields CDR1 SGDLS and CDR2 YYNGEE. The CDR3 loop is CASSVRQYTGELFF. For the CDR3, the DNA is TGTGCCAGCAGCGTCAGACAGTACACCGGGGAGCTGTTTTTT.

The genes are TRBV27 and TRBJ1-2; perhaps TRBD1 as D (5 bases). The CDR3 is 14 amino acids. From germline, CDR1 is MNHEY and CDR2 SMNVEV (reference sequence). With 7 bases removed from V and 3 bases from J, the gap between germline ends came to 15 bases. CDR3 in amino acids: CASKKGFLDYGYTF. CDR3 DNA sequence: TGTGCCAGCAAAAAGGGGTTCTTAGACTATGGCTACACCTTC.

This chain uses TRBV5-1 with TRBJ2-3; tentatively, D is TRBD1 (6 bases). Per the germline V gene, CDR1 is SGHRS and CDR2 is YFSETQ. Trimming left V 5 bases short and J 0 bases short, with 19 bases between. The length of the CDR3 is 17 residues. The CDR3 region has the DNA TGCGCCAGCAGGACCGGGACAACTACTTCTAGCACAGATACGCAGTATTTT. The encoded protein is CASRTGTTTSSTDTQYF.

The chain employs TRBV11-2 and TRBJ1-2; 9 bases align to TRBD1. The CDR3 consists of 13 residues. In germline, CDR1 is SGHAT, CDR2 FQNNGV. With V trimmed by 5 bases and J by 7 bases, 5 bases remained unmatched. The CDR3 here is CASSAGTGSGYTF. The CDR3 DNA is TGTGCCAGCAGCGCAGGGACAGGGTCTGGCTACACCTTC.

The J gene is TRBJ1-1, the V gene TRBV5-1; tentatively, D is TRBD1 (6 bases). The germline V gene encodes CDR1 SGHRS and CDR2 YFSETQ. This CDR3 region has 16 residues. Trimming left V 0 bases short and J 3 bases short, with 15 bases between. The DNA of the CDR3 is TGCGCCAGCAGCTTGGCCCTACAGGGTGGGGACACTGAAGCTTTCTTT. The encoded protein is CASSLALQGGDTEAFF.